The 25 T cell receptor beta chains listed next were all sequenced from one sample in a study of blood T cell repertoires in COVID-19. Profiled with immunoSEQ multiplex PCR; TCRdb holds only in-frame clones, not every one. The sample lists tens of thousands of clones, about 91% occurring once. The sequenced sample was peripheral blood. The source is a human donor with active COVID-19. The donor label of this sample is uncertain.

J is TRBJ2-7 and V is TRBV11-2, with D tentatively TRBD2 (6 bases). Germline loops: CDR1 SGHAT, CDR2 FQNNGV. Trimming removed 2 bases from V and 6 bases from J, with 20 bases in between. CDR3 length: 16 amino acids. CDR3 residues: CASSLKITAGGIEQYF. CDR3 nucleotides: TGTGCCAGCAGCTTAAAAATAACAGCCGGGGGAATCGAGCAGTACTTC.

The chain employs TRBV6-5 and TRBJ1-4, with D unresolved. V was shortened by 8 bases and J by 8 bases, with 15 bases between the two germline ends. The germline V gene encodes CDR1 MNHEY and CDR2 SVGAGI. The CDR3 totals 13 residues. The CDR3 reads CASHPGLQEKLFF. DNA for the CDR3: TGTGCCAGCCATCCGGGGTTACAGGAAAAACTGTTTTTT.

The V call is TRBV5-1, the J call TRBJ2-3, with 7 bases matching TRBD1. The CDR3 runs to 15 residues. Germline V gene lookup returns CDR1 SGHRS and CDR2 YFSETQ. V lost 3 bases and J lost 0; bases outside the gene matches: 4. Here the CDR3 DNA reads TGCGCCAGCAGCTGGTCAGGGGGAAGCACAGATACGCAGTATTTT. The encoded protein is CASSWSGGSTDTQYF. The full variable domain, in which reference TRBV5-1 and TRBJ2-3 provide the parts outside the CDR3, is KAGVTQTPRYLIKTRGQQVTLSCSPISGHRSVSWYQQTPGQGLQFLFEYFSETQRNKGNFPGRFSGRQFSNSRSEMNVSTLELGDSALYLCASSWSGGSTDTQYFGPGTRLTVL.

The genes are TRBV3-1 (or the pseudogene TRBV3-2) and TRBJ1-1; D is ambiguous. The V end lost 6 bases, the J end lost 4 bases, and 9 bases lay between the germline ends. CDR1 is LGHDT, CDR2 YNNKEL, per germline (reference sequence). The CDR3 runs to 12 residues. CDR3 sequence: CASSGFGTEAFF. The CDR3 region has the DNA TGTGCCAGCAGTGGTTTCGGCACTGAAGCTTTCTTT.

V usage is TRBV7-2 and J usage is TRBJ2-1, with 7 bases matching TRBD2. V was clipped by 1 base and J by 3 bases; unmatched bases: 9. From germline, CDR1 is SGHTA and CDR2 FQGNSA. The CDR3 sequence is 17 residues long. CDR3 DNA: TGTGCCAGCAGCTTAGTTGGCGGGGGAATGGGCTACAATGAGCAGTTCTTC. It yields the protein CASSLVGGGMGYNEQFF. Drawing the rest from reference TRBV7-2 and TRBJ2-1, the complete variable domain is GAGVSQSPSNKVTEKGKDVELRCDPISGHTALYWYRQSLGQGLEFLIYFQGNSAPDKSGLPSDRFSAERTGGSVSTLTIQRTQQEDSAVYLCASSLVGGGMGYNEQFFGPGTRLTVL.

This clone was found a few times. V and J are TRBV12-3 or TRBV12-4 and TRBJ1-2; D is undetermined. Trimming shortened V by 6 bases and J by 5 bases, and 13 bases separated the two germline ends. The CDR3 totals 13 residues. The CDR3 nucleotides are TGTGCCAGCAGACAAATTGCCGATTATGGCTACACCTTC. As protein: CASRQIADYGYTF.

In its sample, this clone was seen once. This rearrangement joins TRBV5-1 to TRBJ2-5; 13 bases map to TRBD2. The CDR3 covers 17 residues. In germline, CDR1 is SGHRS, CDR2 YFSETQ. The V and J ends lost 5 bases and 0 bases, in that order; junction bases with no gene match: 7. The CDR3 DNA sequence: TGCGCCAGCAGTCGAACTAGCGGGGGGGCCGACCAAGAGACCCAGTACTTC. Amino acids: CASSRTSGGADQETQYF.

The CDR3 DNA reads as TGTGCCATCAGTGGGGAGACAACTCATCAGCCCCAGCATTTT. It encodes CAISGETTHQPQHF. The rearrangement links TRBV10-3 to TRBJ1-5; no clear D gene. V lost 4 bases, J lost 5 bases, and 12 bases lay in between. CDR1 and CDR2 (germline): ENHRY, SYGVKD. This CDR3 region has 14 residues.

The table lists this clone with a few counts. This chain links TRBV19 with TRBJ2-7; 7 bases match TRBD1. The CDR3 runs to 14 residues. V was pared by 5 bases and J by 2 bases, with 6 bases of the junction left unmatched. Germline V gives CDR1 LNHDA, CDR2 SQIVND (reference sequence). This CDR3 is CASSVAGTAYEQYF. The CDR3 DNA reads TGTGCCAGTAGTGTTGCCGGGACAGCCTACGAGCAGTACTTC.

The chain uses TRBV3-1 (or the pseudogene TRBV3-2) and TRBJ2-7; 12 nucleotides agree with TRBD2. V shed 0 bases, J shed 2 bases, and the junction held 14 bases outside the gene matches. This CDR3 contains 20 residues. Germline loops: CDR1 LGHDT, CDR2 YNNKEL (reference sequence). The CDR3 loop is CASSQEQELAGGPDPYEQYF. The CDR3 DNA sequence: TGTGCCAGCAGCCAAGAGCAGGAACTAGCGGGGGGCCCAGACCCCTACGAGCAGTACTTC.

This clone has only one observation. The chain carries TRBV6-5 and TRBJ1-3; a possible D gene is TRBD1 (5 bases). The CDR3 is 14 amino acids. The germline V and J ends were trimmed by 8 bases and 3 bases, with 14 bases remaining between them. Looked up from germline, CDR1 is MNHEY and CDR2 is SVGAGI. The CDR3 coding sequence is TGTGCCAGCGGGCGGGGCGCGGGTGGAAACACCATATATTTT. Its protein product is CASGRGAGGNTIYF.

This clone was recorded once. The chain carries TRBV28 and TRBJ2-7, with 9 bases identical to TRBD2. This CDR3 is built from 16 residues. The J segment lost 3 bases and the V segment lost 5 bases, leaving 11 bases of the junction unmatched. The V gene's germline CDR1 is MDHEN and CDR2 SYDVKM. The CDR3 region has the DNA TGTGCCAGCAGTCTGCGGGGGGGGCCGCTCCACTACGAGCAGTACTTC. It yields the protein CASSLRGGPLHYEQYF. Looking up the rest from reference TRBV28 and TRBJ2-7 gives the full variable domain: DVKVTQSSRYLVKRTGEKVFLECVQDMDHENMFWYRQDPGLGLRLIYFSYDVKMKEKGDIPEGYSVSREKKERFSLILESASTNQTSMYLCASSLRGGPLHYEQYFGPGTRLTVT.

This clone is a singleton in its sample. The V gene is TRBV4-1, the J gene TRBJ1-4; 10 bases agree with TRBD1. The CDR3 totals 16 residues. Germline CDR1 reads MGHRA; CDR2 reads YSYEKL. With 1 base clipped from V and 11 bases from J, the junction kept 10 bases outside the gene matches. CDR3 residues: CASSQVGRDRGIKLFF. The CDR3 nucleotides are TGCGCCAGCAGCCAAGTTGGGAGGGACAGGGGTATTAAACTGTTTTTT.

The CDR3 spells CASSPRRDAGQPQHF. In DNA, the CDR3 is TGTGCCAGTAGTCCCCGGAGAGATGCGGGACAGCCCCAGCATTTT. The chain joins TRBV19 to TRBJ1-5; D call uncertain. V dropped 5 bases and J dropped 7 bases, with 18 bases sitting between them. The CDR3 runs to 15 residues. CDR1 and CDR2 from the germline V gene are LNHDA and SQIVND (reference sequence). Based on the CDR3 plus reference TRBV19 and TRBJ1-5, the full variable domain is DGGITQSPKYLFRKEGQNVTLSCEQNLNHDAMYWYRQDPGQGLRLIYYSQIVNDFQKGDIAEGYSVSREKKESFPLTVTSAQKNPTAFYLCASSPRRDAGQPQHFGDGTRLSIL.

The chain carries TRBV4-2 and TRBJ2-3, with 7 bases that match TRBD1. The germline gives CDR1 LGHNA, CDR2 YNFKEQ. J gave up 1 base and V 3 bases, and 13 bases lay outside the gene matches. The CDR3 has 18 amino acids. The CDR3 sequence is CASSQRRHQGDGTDTQYF. CDR3 coding DNA: TGTGCCAGCAGCCAGCGGCGGCATCAGGGGGATGGCACAGATACGCAGTATTTT.

The chain links TRBV28 to TRBJ1-3; 8 bases are a match to TRBD1. The CDR3 loop spans 15 amino acids. Germline V gene data show CDR1 as MDHEN and CDR2 as SYDVKM. Trimming at V came to 3 bases and at J to 4 bases, leaving 5 bases not matched to a gene. The CDR3 spells CASSFRTGSGNTIYF. In nucleotides, the CDR3 is TGTGCCAGCAGTTTCAGGACAGGGAGCGGAAACACCATATATTTT.

J is TRBJ2-2 and V is TRBV7-2; TRBD2 agrees at 15 bases. Losses at the gene ends were 6 bases for V and 7 bases for J; bases not matched to a gene: 9. The CDR3 contains 17 residues. Germline loops: CDR1 SGHTA, CDR2 FQGNSA. DNA for the CDR3: TGTGCCAGCAGGCCCCAGGGACTAGCGGGGGGCGGCGGGGAGCTGTTTTTT. It specifies CASRPQGLAGGGGELFF.

The V and J genes are TRBV10-3 and TRBJ2-2; TRBD1 matches 9 bases. CDR3 length: 15 residues. V lost 0 bases to trimming and J lost 5 bases; unmatched junction nucleotides: 1. Per the germline V gene, CDR1 is ENHRY and CDR2 is SYGVKD. The CDR3 DNA reads TGTGCCATCAGTGAGTCCGGGACAGGGACCGGGGAGCTGTTTTTT. Its translation: CAISESGTGTGELFF.

V and J are TRBV5-1 and TRBJ2-6; maybe TRBD1 (5 bases). The CDR3 sequence is 15 residues long. V lost 6 bases and J 4 bases, leaving 14 bases between the germline ends. Germline V gives CDR1 SGHRS, CDR2 YFSETQ. The CDR3 region has the DNA TGCGCCAGCACCTCAGGGTTCGGAGGGGCCAACGTCCTGACTTTC. Translating it yields CASTSGFGGANVLTF.

V is TRBV2 and J is TRBJ2-3; the match to TRBD1 covers 7 bases. The V gene end was trimmed by 7 bases and the J gene end by 0 bases; junction bases not matched to a gene: 7. Germline V CDR1 and CDR2: SNHLY, FYNNEI. This CDR3 contains 15 residues. As DNA, the CDR3 is TGTGCCAGCATGGGGACAGCTAGAAGCACAGATACGCAGTATTTT. Translating gives CASMGTARSTDTQYF. The full variable domain, with the rest looked up from reference TRBV2 and TRBJ2-3, is EPEVTQTPSHQVTQMGQEVILRCVPISNHLYFYWYRQILGQKVEFLVSFYNNEISEKSEIFDDQFSVERPDGSNFTLKIRSTKLEDSAMYFCASMGTARSTDTQYFGPGTRLTVL.

This chain uses TRBV7-6 with TRBJ1-2, with TRBD1 matching 11 bases. Germline V gene sequence: CDR1 SGHVS, CDR2 FNYEAQ. The ends lost 5 bases at V and 8 bases at J; junction bases unmatched: 10. This CDR3 is 15 amino acids long. The CDR3 sequence is CASSPRGGQGAGYTF. CDR3 nucleotide sequence: TGTGCCAGCAGCCCAAGGGGTGGACAGGGGGCAGGCTACACCTTC.

A single count supports this clone. The chain couples TRBV18 to TRBJ2-5; maybe TRBD2 (5 bases). V lost 6 bases and J 0 bases, leaving 11 bases between the germline ends. This CDR3 is 14 amino acids long. The germline V gene has CDR1 KGHSH and CDR2 LQKENI. For the CDR3, the DNA is TGTGCCAGCTCGCCCTCCGGGGACCAAGAGACCCAGTACTTC. The encoded protein is CASSPSGDQETQYF.

The CDR3 nucleotides are TGCGCCAGCAGCTTGGAAGTGGGAGCAGGTGCGAATGAGCAGTTCTTC. Its protein product is CASSLEVGAGANEQFF. J is TRBJ2-1 and V is TRBV5-1, with D perhaps TRBD2 (5 bases). Per germline, CDR1 SGHRS and CDR2 YFSETQ. This CDR3 region has 16 residues. The V end was cut by 0 bases, the J end by 7 bases, with 17 bases between.

The V call is TRBV5-8, the J call TRBJ1-1, with D unclear. The germline V gene has CDR1 SGHTS and CDR2 YDEGEE. The ends were cut back, 4 bases at V and 1 base at J, with 5 bases in the middle. This CDR3 is built from 12 residues. CDR3 amino acids: CASSVWNTEAFF. In DNA form, the CDR3 reads TGTGCCAGCAGCGTCTGGAACACTGAAGCTTTCTTT.

V gene TRBV6-4 combines with J gene TRBJ1-5; TRBD1 matches at 9 bases. Per the germline V gene, CDR1 is MRHNA and CDR2 is SNTAGT. The CDR3 loop spans 19 amino acids. J was trimmed by 0 bases and V by 2 bases; bases with no gene match: 11. CDR3 sequence reads: CASSDSRGTGGYSNQPQHF. The CDR3 DNA sequence: TGTGCCAGCAGTGACAGTCGGGGAACAGGGGGCTATAGCAATCAGCCCCAGCATTTT.